This T cell receptor (beta chain) is from a study of T cells in Graves' hyperthyroidism and ophthalmopathy (dated by TCRdb to about 2019). For the study in its entirety: Peripheral blood samples were taken at the time of initial diagnosis, prior to any treatment. TCR V-J signatures able to tell the groups apart were searched for in a discovery cohort of 100 patients, of whom more than 40 had Graves' ophthalmopathy and 57 had stable Graves' hyperthyroidism. Whether ophthalmopathy could be predicted prospectively was tested in an independent validation cohort made up of roughly 19 hyperthyroidism patients plus 17 patients who later progressed to ophthalmopathy. For training and testing, the roughly 93 patients in the discovery cohort were randomly divided in a 7:3 ratio. Thyroid tissue and blood T-cell repertoires from six or seven Graves' hyperthyroidism patients were also compared in the study. Once sampling was done, hyperthyroidism patients were given methimazole at a starting dose of 30 mg daily, whereas ophthalmopathy patients were given high-dose intravenous methylprednisolone. TCR Vbeta CDR3 sequencing of fewer than 150 peripheral blood samples (over 40 ophthalmopathy, 70 to 85 hyperthyroidism and roughly 17 progressor patients) is reported in the paper. Study-wide findings and limitations: Most expanded thyroid clonotypes (frequency above 0.001) were also found in blood, which suggests that blood repertoires may mirror thyroid immune responses. Sample size was not statistically predetermined, and investigators were not blinded to group allocation. A 13 V-J signature model separated ophthalmopathy from stable hyperthyroidism, with 87.88% sensitivity and approximately 81% specificity in cross-validation and 80%/75% in testing. During validation, the model predicted progression to ophthalmopathy a median of approximately 6.5 months ahead of onset, with almost 71% sensitivity and around 72% specificity.

Hyperthyroidism patients were aged 18 to 65 years and newly diagnosed, with disease duration of less than 2 months. Patients with uncontrolled infections, other autoimmune diseases, pregnancy or lactation were excluded. Diagnoses relied on clinical symptoms, serum thyroxine and TRAb, thyroid ultrasound and orbital computed tomography. Blood from progressor patients was drawn when they were first diagnosed with hyperthyroidism, before any ophthalmopathy symptoms appeared. PBMCs were isolated from about 10 ml of fresh peripheral blood by Ficoll-Paque density gradient centrifugation. Progressor patients were initially diagnosed with Graves' hyperthyroidism and developed ophthalmopathy during follow-up. Trizol reagent was used to extract total RNA, and RNA quality was then checked on an Agilent 2100 Bioanalyzer. The TCR beta CDR3 regions were amplified from the RNA transcripts. The TCR CDR3 was subjected to a first round of RT-PCR using the HTBI primer set and the Qiagen OneStep RT-PCR kit. Libraries were constructed in a second round of multiplex PCR, after which size selection and purification were carried out. Libraries were sequenced paired-end with 100 bp reads on an Illumina HiSeq2000. Per the source publication's procedure: SOAPnuke was used to process the raw data, with reads discarded if the reads contained adapters or uncalled bases, had a mean Phred below 15, or lacked an exact constant-primer or identifier match. COPE v1.2.5 was used to merge the high-quality paired reads, and each unique nucleotide sequence was defined as a clonotype. MiTCR v1.1 was used to align clonotypes to the IMGT TRBV, TRBD and TRBJ reference segments. Analysis was restricted to V-J combinations with a frequency above 0.0001, which covered about 99% of repertoires. The TCS score was defined as the ratio of F50 (clonal expansion) to E x V (chaos), calculated using BLOSUM62-based TCRdist between CDR3 peptides within each V-J. Welch's t-statistics and random forest reduced 500 to 650 V-J features to 10 to 15, which were used in a naive Bayes classifier (R e1071). Clones were called with MiXCR by TCRdb after fastp trimmed the public reads at Q25, and only in-frame beta chains were retained. Records with the same CDR3 protein are collapsed into one entry carrying the most frequent genes and DNA. None of the V and J calls come from the authors' own analysis; TCRdb made them. Counted in this sample were under 450,000 distinct CDR3 sequences; 17% of them appeared once. Approximately 35% of the sample is held by the ten biggest clonotypes.

This clonotype was counted ten times or more. It lacks a known antigen. The input lacks base qualities; no much larger clone sits a single base away. From the cysteine up to the phenylalanine, the CDR3 has a length of 13 residues. Of all the DNA, just the CDR3 is kept, 39 bases in frame from base 1. V is cut by 4 bases and J by 2 bases, and the space between the germline ends is 8 bases. For CDR1 and CDR2, the germline V gene (reference sequence) lists LGHDT and YNNKEL. Material for sequencing was blood. Recombination joined TRBV3-1 with TRBJ1-1, with the D gene too uncertain to name. The clonotype was recovered from a woman aged 25 to 45 with Graves' hyperthyroidism that later progressed to Graves' ophthalmopathy. The bases read TGTGCCAGCAGCCTAGCCTTTAACACTGAAGCTTTCTTT. Its translation is CASSLAFNTEAFF. Outside the CDR3, residues come from the reference TRBV3-1 and TRBJ1-1 proteins, so the full variable domain is: DTAVSQTPKYLVTQMGNDKSIKCEQNLGHDTMYWYKQDSKKFLKIMFSYNNKELIINETVPNRFSPKSPDKAHLNLHINSLELGDSAVYFCASSLAFNTEAFFGQGTRLTVV.